Listed below are T cell receptor beta chains from one sample, sequenced in a study of shared clonotypes between healthy human individuals. Sequenced by immunoSEQ multiplex PCR; TCRdb stores in-frame clones only, minus some. The sample contains around 1.6 million clones, 98% of which appear only once. Sequencing was carried out using naive CD4+ T cells sorted from blood. The receptors were sampled from a man aged 30 to 39 in good health. CDR3s include the opening cysteine and the closing phenylalanine or tryptophan. A D gene is named only where the DNA matches it firmly. The size field is filled for only some rows; it gives once, few, many or a size class.

d_gene	abundance	v_gene	j_gene	CDR3nt	CDR3aa
TRBD1	.	TRBV18	TRBJ2-4	TGTGCCAGCTCACTCGAATCCTACACCGGGACAGGGGAAAACATTCAGTACTTC	CASSLESYTGTGENIQYF
.	once	TRBV21-1	TRBJ2-3	TGTGCCAGCAGCAGGAACGGGGCTTTTTACACAGATACGCAGTATTTT	CASSRNGAFYTDTQYF
.	.	TRBV7-2	TRBJ1-2	TGTGCCAGCAGCTTAGCGATGGGGGACTATGGCTACACCTTC	CASSLAMGDYGYTF
TRBD2	.	TRBV9	TRBJ2-2	TGTGCCAGCAGCACCCGAAATCCTAGCGGGAGAGGTACCGGGGAGCTGTTTTTT	CASSTRNPSGRGTGELFF
TRBD2	.	TRBV29-1	TRBJ2-1	TGCAGCGTTGAACGACTAGCGGGAGTCGGCAATGAGCAGTTCTTC	CSVERLAGVGNEQFF
TRBD1	once	TRBV2	TRBJ2-3	TGTGCCAGCAGTCCAACCGGGACAGGGGCAGATACGCAGTATTTT	CASSPTGTGADTQYF
.	.	TRBV5-1	TRBJ2-7	TGCGCCAGCAGCCGGGACAACTCCTACGAGCAGTACTTC	CASSRDNSYEQYF
TRBD2	.	TRBV7-3	TRBJ2-7	TGTGCCAGCAGCTTATCGGGAGGTTCCTACGAGCAGTACTTC	CASSLSGGSYEQYF
TRBD1	once	TRBV28	TRBJ1-5	TGTGCCAGCAGTTTGCCGGGACAGGGGTTACAGCCCCAGCATTTT	CASSLPGQGLQPQHF
.	.	TRBV19	TRBJ2-2	TGTGCCAGTAGTATATTGCGGGGGCGCACCGGGGAGCTGTTTTTT	CASSILRGRTGELFF
.	.	TRBV6-1	TRBJ2-7	TGTGCCAGCAGTCCCCCCGGAGGGGGCTACGAGCAGTACTTC	CASSPPGGGYEQYF
.	.	TRBV5-8	TRBJ2-4	TGTGCCAGCAGCTTGGCAGGGTTCAAAAACATTCAGTACTTC	CASSLAGFKNIQYF
.	.	TRBV7-6	TRBJ2-3	TGTGCCAGCAGCTTATATCTCTGGGGGGGCGCTGGCACAGATACGCAGTATTTT	CASSLYLWGGAGTDTQYF
TRBD1	.	TRBV6-5	TRBJ1-1	TGTGCCAGCAGTTACGAGGGGGCATACACTGAAGCTTTCTTT	CASSYEGAYTEAFF
.	.	TRBV5-1	TRBJ1-4	TGCGCCAGCAGCTTGGACGCCCGACACCGGATAGTTAATGAAAAACTGTTTTTT	CASSLDARHRIVNEKLFF
.	.	TRBV2	TRBJ1-1	TGTGCCAGCAGGACCGAGGGGGAAGCTTTCTTT	CASRTEGEAFF
.	once	TRBV18	TRBJ2-7	TGTGCCAGCTCACCCGCAAACGAGCAGTACTTC	CASSPANEQYF
.	.	TRBV7-2	TRBJ2-7	TGTGCCAGCAGCTTATACGTAGCGTATAGCTCCTACGAGCAGTACTTC	CASSLYVAYSSYEQYF
TRBD2	.	TRBV11-3	TRBJ2-1	TGTGCCAGCAGCTTTTCCAGCGGGAGTGGCGAGAATGAGCAGTTCTTC	CASSFSSGSGENEQFF
.	.	TRBV29-1	TRBJ2-5	TGCAGCTCAGTAGCGAGAGAAGAGACCCAGTACTTC	CSSVAREETQYF
.	.	TRBV7-3	TRBJ2-2	TGTGCCAGCGGCGTAGAGAGACACACCGGGGAGCTGTTTTTT	CASGVERHTGELFF
TRBD2	.	TRBV28	TRBJ2-5	TGTGCCAGCAGTTTACTAGCGGGAAAGAACTTC	CASSLLAGKNF
TRBD1	.	TRBV7-9	TRBJ2-7	TGTGCCAGCAGCTTAGTGCCAGGGGGTGTCTACGAGCAGTACTTC	CASSLVPGGVYEQYF
.	.	TRBV25-1	TRBJ1-5	TGTGCCAGCAGTGAAGGAGGGTACAATCAGCCCCAGCATTTT	CASSEGGYNQPQHF
.	.	TRBV2	TRBJ1-3	TGTGCCAGCAGTCAAGAGGGAACAGGCTCTGGAAACACCATATATTTT	CASSQEGTGSGNTIYF
.	.	TRBV28	TRBJ2-1	TGTGCCAGCAGTTTATTGGACAATGAGCAGTTCTTC	CASSLLDNEQFF
.	once	TRBV7-8	TRBJ1-2	TGTGCCAGCAGCCCCCGGACCGACGACGGTGGCTACACCTTC	CASSPRTDDGGYTF
.	.	TRBV2	TRBJ1-4	TGTGCCAGCGCCCAACCGGTGGGGGTTAATGAAAAACTGTTTTTT	CASAQPVGVNEKLFF
TRBD2	.	TRBV5-6	TRBJ2-7	TGTGCCGGTGACGGGAGGCTCTCCTACGAGCAGTACTTC	CAGDGRLSYEQYF
.	.	TRBV28	TRBJ1-1	TGTGCCAGCAGTTGGACCTTTGAAGCTTTCTTT	CASSWTFEAFF
.	.	TRBV5-6	TRBJ1-2	TGTGCCAGCACCCCGGACAGAGGATATGGCTACACCTTC	CASTPDRGYGYTF
.	.	TRBV5-1	TRBJ2-2	TGCGCCAGCAGCTGGGAAATCGACGGTCGTTTCACCGGGGAGCTGTTTTTT	CASSWEIDGRFTGELFF
.	.	TRBV10-3	TRBJ2-7	TGTGCCATCAGCTACAGCGGACAGAACTACGAGCAGTACTTC	CAISYSGQNYEQYF
.	.	TRBV9	TRBJ2-5	TGTGCCAGCAGCCGTAGCCGGCAGCCCCAAGAGACCCAGTACTTC	CASSRSRQPQETQYF
TRBD2	.	TRBV9	TRBJ2-7	TGTGCCAGCAGCGTAGAAGCGGGGACGTACGAGCAGTACTTC	CASSVEAGTYEQYF
TRBD1	.	TRBV7-9	TRBJ2-7	TGTGCCAGCAGCGGTAGGGACAGGGGCTACGAGCAGTACTTC	CASSGRDRGYEQYF
.	.	TRBV19	TRBJ1-5	TGTGCCAGTAGTATAGAGGGGTTCAATCAGCCCCAGCATTTT	CASSIEGFNQPQHF
.	.	TRBV9	TRBJ2-5	TGTGCCAGCAGCGTAGGCAGGGGTGAACAAGAGACCCAGTACTTC	CASSVGRGEQETQYF
.	.	TRBV10-3	TRBJ1-5	TGTGCCACTCAGGCGAGCAATCAGCCCCAGCATTTT	CATQASNQPQHF
.	.	TRBV11-2	TRBJ2-2	TGTGCCAGCAGCTTTTTCACGATCGGGGAGCTGTTTTTT	CASSFFTIGELFF
TRBD1	.	TRBV9	TRBJ2-2	TGTGCCAGCAGCGTAATCGAGGGGGCGGCCAACACCGGGGAGCTGTTTTTT	CASSVIEGAANTGELFF
TRBD2	.	TRBV7-2	TRBJ2-5	TGTGCCAGCAGCCGACAGCGGGAGAACCAAGAGACCCAGTACTTC	CASSRQRENQETQYF
.	.	TRBV29-1	TRBJ2-1	TGCAGCGTGAGAACGGGGGCTTACGGTGAGCAGTTCTTC	CSVRTGAYGEQFF
TRBD2	.	TRBV10-2	TRBJ2-5	TGCGCCACCCTACTAGCGGGAAGCGAGACCCAGTACTTC	CATLLAGSETQYF
TRBD1	once	TRBV25-1	TRBJ1-5	TGTGCCAGCAGTGAATTCGGGCAGGGGGATCAGCCCCAGCATTTT	CASSEFGQGDQPQHF
.	once	TRBV5-1	TRBJ2-7	TGCGCCAGCAGGTCACTAGGGCCGGGGGACGAGCAGTACTTC	CASRSLGPGDEQYF
TRBD1	once	TRBV6-6	TRBJ1-2	TGTGCCAGCAGCTCGACAGGGGTTTTCTACACCTTC	CASSSTGVFYTF
.	.	TRBV7-6	TRBJ2-1	TGTGCCAGCAGCCTTCCGGGGTATGAGCAGTTCTTC	CASSLPGYEQFF
TRBD2	once	TRBV10-3	TRBJ2-1	TGTGCCATCAGTACCATAGCGGGAGGGCCCCCCAATGAGCAGTTCTTC	CAISTIAGGPPNEQFF
TRBD1	.	TRBV18	TRBJ1-2	TGTGCCAGCTCACACGACAGGGGGCATGACTATGGCTACACCTTC	CASSHDRGHDYGYTF
.	once	TRBV15	TRBJ1-4	TGTGCCACCAGCAGAGATAAGGGTACTGAAAAACTGTTTTTT	CATSRDKGTEKLFF
.	.	TRBV29-1	TRBJ2-1	TGCAGCGTTGAAATCCCCCCGAATGAGCAGTTCTTC	CSVEIPPNEQFF
.	.	TRBV9	TRBJ1-3	TGTGCCAGCAGCGTATTCCCGACAGTCTCTGGAAACACCATATATTTT	CASSVFPTVSGNTIYF
TRBD1	.	TRBV5-1	TRBJ1-1	TGCGCCAGCAGCTTAGGGACAGGAGGCACTGAAGCTTTCTTT	CASSLGTGGTEAFF
.	.	TRBV7-5	TRBJ2-1	TGTGCCGAACACCGGAGGACCTACAATGAGCAGTTCTTC	CAEHRRTYNEQFF
.	.	TRBV5-4	TRBJ1-1	TGTGCCAGCAGCTTGTCACCAGGAATGAACACTGAAGCTTTCTTT	CASSLSPGMNTEAFF
.	.	TRBV5-1	TRBJ2-1	TGCGCCAGCAGCACCTCCGGGAATGAGCAGTTCTTC	CASSTSGNEQFF
.	.	TRBV27	TRBJ2-1	TGTGCCAGCAGTTTCCACGGGGGAGCTTGGGACTACAATGAGCAGTTCTTC	CASSFHGGAWDYNEQFF
TRBD2	.	TRBV7-8	TRBJ2-7	TGTGCCAGCAGCTTAGCAGGGGGACTAGCGGGAGCCCACGAGCAGTACTTC	CASSLAGGLAGAHEQYF